Sequencing of this T cell receptor beta chain was carried out in a study of CD8+ T cells in alopecia areata. Extracted RNA was reverse transcribed, and the resulting cDNA served as sequencing template. This table comes from immunoSEQ multiplex PCR, and its TCRdb copy is limited to in-frame clones, with some not included. The sample includes 100,000 to 150,000 clones, roughly 69% seen only once; the top ten take 2.8%. The CDR3 spans 14 residues. Germline lookup yields CDR1 SGHTA and CDR2 FQGNSA. V lost 2 bases, J lost 8 bases, and 12 bases lay in between. The source material was CD4+ T cells sorted from blood. This chain uses TRBV7-2 with TRBJ1-4; D unclear. The source of this sequence is a human donor in good health. CDR3 DNA sequence: TGTGCCAGCAGCTTATCCCGGGGAAACGAAAAACTGTTTTTT. Protein sequence: CASSLSRGNEKLFF.